The rows below give T cell receptor beta chains drawn from one sample of a study of Ad26.COV2.S vaccination and SARS-CoV-2 variants. TCRdb keeps only in-frame clones here, not all; method: immunoSEQ multiplex PCR. The data contain roughly 700,000 clones, roughly 90% of them singletons. Sample: peripheral blood, taken in a trial of Ad26.COV2.S vaccine versus placebo. Receptors originate from a person between 18 and 65 years old who received the Ad26.COV2.S COVID-19 vaccine or a placebo. Both conserved end residues are part of each CDR3. The order of the fields is V gene, D gene, CDR3 protein. A D gene is named only where the DNA matches it firmly.

TRBV3-1/TRBV3-2,TRBD2,CASTRLAGGHGELFF
TRBV19,TRBD1,CASLSGQGPIGEKLFF
TRBV21-1,-,CASSLRQALTGF
TRBV10-3,-,CAISEFENYGYTF
TRBV10-3,TRBD1,CAISRGVMNTEAFF
TRBV30,-,CAWSGKDATNEKLFF
TRBV9,TRBD2,CASSLLAGGTYEQYF
TRBV2,-,CASAPGREKDEQYF
TRBV27,-,CASSSTGFSNSPLHF
TRBV2,-,CASLDTDNYGYTF
TRBV3-1/TRBV3-2,-,CASSRDLAGGSWDTQYF
TRBV5-6,-,CASSSGVVGPRYEQYF
TRBV5-4,-,CASSSRDRANTGELFF
TRBV30,-,CAWSGGGFAFF
TRBV30,-,CACTGYTEAFF
TRBV14,-,CASSRSGNTEAFF
TRBV6-6,TRBD1,CASLDRGLGDTQYF
TRBV7-2,-,CASSFSYEQFF
TRBV30,-,CAWSAARRGRAKGYTF
TRBV3-1/TRBV3-2,TRBD1,CASSRRQGTNTGELFF